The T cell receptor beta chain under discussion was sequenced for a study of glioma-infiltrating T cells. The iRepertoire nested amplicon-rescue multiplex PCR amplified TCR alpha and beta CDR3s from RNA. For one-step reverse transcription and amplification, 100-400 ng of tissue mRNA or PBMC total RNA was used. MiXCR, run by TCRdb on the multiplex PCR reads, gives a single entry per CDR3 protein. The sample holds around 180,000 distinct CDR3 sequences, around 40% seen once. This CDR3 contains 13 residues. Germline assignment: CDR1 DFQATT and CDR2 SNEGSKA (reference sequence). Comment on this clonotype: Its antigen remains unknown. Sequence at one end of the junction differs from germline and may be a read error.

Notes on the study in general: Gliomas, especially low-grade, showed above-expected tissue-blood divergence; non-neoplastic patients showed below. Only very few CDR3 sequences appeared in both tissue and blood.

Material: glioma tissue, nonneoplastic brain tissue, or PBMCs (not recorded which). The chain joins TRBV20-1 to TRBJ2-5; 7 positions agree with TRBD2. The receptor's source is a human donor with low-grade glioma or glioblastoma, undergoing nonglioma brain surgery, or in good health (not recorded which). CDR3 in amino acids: CSAMGLQQETQYF. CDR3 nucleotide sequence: TGTAGTGCTATGGGACTACAACAAGAGACCCAGTACTTC.